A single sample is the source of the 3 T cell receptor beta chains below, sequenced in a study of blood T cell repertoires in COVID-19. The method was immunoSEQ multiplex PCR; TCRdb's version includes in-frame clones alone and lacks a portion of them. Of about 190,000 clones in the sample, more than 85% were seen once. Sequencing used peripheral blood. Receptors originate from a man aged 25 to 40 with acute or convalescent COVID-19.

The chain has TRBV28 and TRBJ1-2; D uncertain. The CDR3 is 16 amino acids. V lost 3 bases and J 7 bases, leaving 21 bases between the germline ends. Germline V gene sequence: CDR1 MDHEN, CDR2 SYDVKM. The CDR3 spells CASSFGNYFQRGGYTF. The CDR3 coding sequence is TGTGCCAGCAGTTTCGGGAACTACTTTCAACGGGGTGGCTACACCTTC.

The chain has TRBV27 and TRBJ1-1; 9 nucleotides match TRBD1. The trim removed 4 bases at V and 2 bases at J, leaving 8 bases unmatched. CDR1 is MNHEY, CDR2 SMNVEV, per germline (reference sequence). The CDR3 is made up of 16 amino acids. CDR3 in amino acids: CASSSYSGQGNTEAFF. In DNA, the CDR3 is TGTGCCAGCAGTTCCTACTCGGGACAGGGAAACACTGAAGCTTTCTTT.

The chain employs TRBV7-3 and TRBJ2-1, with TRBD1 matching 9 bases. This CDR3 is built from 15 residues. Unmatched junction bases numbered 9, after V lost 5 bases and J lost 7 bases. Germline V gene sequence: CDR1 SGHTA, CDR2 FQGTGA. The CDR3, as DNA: TGTGCCAGCAGCGCTACAGGGGGCGCAGGGAATGAGCAGTTCTTC. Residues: CASSATGGAGNEQFF.